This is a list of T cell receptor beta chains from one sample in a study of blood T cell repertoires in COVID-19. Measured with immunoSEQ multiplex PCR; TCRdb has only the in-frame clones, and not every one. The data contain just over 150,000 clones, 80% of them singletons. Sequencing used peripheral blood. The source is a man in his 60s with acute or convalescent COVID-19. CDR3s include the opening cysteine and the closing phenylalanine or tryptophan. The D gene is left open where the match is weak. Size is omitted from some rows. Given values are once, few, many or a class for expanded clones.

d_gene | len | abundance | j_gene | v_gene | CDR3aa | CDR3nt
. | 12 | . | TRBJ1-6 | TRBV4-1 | CASSRFPLPLHF | TGCGCCAGCAGCCGTTTTCCCTTACCCCTCCACTTT
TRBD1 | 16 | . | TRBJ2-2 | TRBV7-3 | CASSSMGTGRTGELFF | TGTGCCAGCAGCTCAATGGGGACAGGGAGGACCGGGGAGCTGTTTTTT
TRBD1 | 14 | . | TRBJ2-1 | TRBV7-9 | CASSRTGDYNEQFF | TGTGCCAGCAGCCGGACAGGGGACTACAATGAGCAGTTCTTC
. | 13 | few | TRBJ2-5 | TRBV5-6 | CASSSYAGETQYF | TGTGCCAGCAGCTCTTACGCGGGCGAGACCCAGTACTTC
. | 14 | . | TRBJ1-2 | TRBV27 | CASSQAGTNYGYTF | TGTGCCAGCAGCCAAGCCGGGACAAATTATGGCTACACCTTC
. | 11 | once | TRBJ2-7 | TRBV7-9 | CASSLGTNQYF | TGTGCCAGCAGCCTTGGGACAAATCAGTACTTC
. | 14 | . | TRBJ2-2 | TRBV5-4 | CASSSRAASGELFF | TGTGCCAGCAGCTCCAGGGCCGCATCCGGGGAGCTGTTTTTT
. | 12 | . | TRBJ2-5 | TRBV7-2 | CASSYQGETQYF | TGTGCCAGCAGCTACCAGGGTGAGACCCAGTACTTC
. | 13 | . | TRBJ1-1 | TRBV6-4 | CATSRQANTEAFF | TGTGCCACGTCCAGACAGGCGAACACTGAAGCTTTCTTT
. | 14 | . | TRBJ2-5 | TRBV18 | CASSPRTVLETQYF | TGTGCCAGCTCACCACGGACAGTCCTAGAGACCCAGTACTTC
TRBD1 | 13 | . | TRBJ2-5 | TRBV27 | CASSPWDRETQYF | TGTGCCAGCAGTCCCTGGGACAGGGAGACCCAGTACTTC
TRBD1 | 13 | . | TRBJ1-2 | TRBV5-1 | CASSLERGQGYTF | TGCGCCAGCAGCTTGGAGAGGGGGCAAGGCTACACCTTC
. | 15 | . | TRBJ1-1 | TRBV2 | CASSLNGPGWTEAFF | TGTGCCAGCAGTTTGAACGGTCCAGGGTGGACTGAAGCTTTCTTT
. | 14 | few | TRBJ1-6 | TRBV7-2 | CASSLISGDSPLHF | TGTGCCAGCAGCTTAATATCCGGGGATTCACCCCTCCACTTT
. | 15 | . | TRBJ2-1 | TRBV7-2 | CASSSAQGPYNEQFF | TGTGCCAGCAGCTCCGCCCAGGGGCCCTACAATGAGCAGTTCTTC
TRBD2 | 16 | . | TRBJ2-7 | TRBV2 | CASSDGVASGLYEQYF | TGTGCCAGCAGTGATGGGGTCGCTAGCGGGCTCTACGAGCAGTACTTC
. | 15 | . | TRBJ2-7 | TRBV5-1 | CASSTYTGTLYEQYF | TGCGCCAGCAGCACCTACACAGGGACCCTCTACGAGCAGTACTTC
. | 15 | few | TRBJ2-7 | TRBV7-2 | CASSLAAGTSYEQYF | TGTGCCAGCAGCTTAGCGGCAGGGACAAGCTACGAGCAGTACTTC
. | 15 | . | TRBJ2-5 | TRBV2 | CASSSAGNPQETQYF | TGTGCCAGCTCCTCTGCCGGGAACCCTCAAGAGACCCAGTACTTC
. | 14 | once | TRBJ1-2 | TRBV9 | CASSVEPDTYGYTF | TGTGCCAGCAGCGTAGAGCCAGACACCTATGGCTACACCTTC
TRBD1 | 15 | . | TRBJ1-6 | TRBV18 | CASSPRQGARSPLHF | TGTGCCAGCTCACCCAGACAGGGGGCTCGGTCACCCCTCCACTTT
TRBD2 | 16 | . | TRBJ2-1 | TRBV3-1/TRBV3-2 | CASSQDSGGAYNEQFF | TGTGCCAGCAGCCAAGACTCGGGGGGGGCCTACAATGAGCAGTTCTTC
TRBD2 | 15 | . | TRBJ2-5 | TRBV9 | CASSVGAGGPHTQYF | TGTGCCAGCAGCGTAGGGGCGGGAGGGCCTCACACCCAGTACTTC
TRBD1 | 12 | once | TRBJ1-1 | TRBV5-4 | CASSFGQGDAFF | TGTGCCAGCAGCTTTGGACAGGGGGACGCTTTCTTT
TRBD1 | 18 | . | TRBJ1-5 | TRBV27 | CASSRVRDRLFSNQPQHF | TGTGCCAGCAGCAGAGTCCGGGACAGACTATTCAGCAATCAGCCCCAGCATTTT
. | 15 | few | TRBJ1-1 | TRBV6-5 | CASSSPGILNTEAFF | TGTGCCAGCAGTTCACCCGGGATTTTGAACACTGAAGCTTTCTTT
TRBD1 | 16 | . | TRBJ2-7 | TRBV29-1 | CSASPGTGPYSYEQYF | TGCAGCGCCTCCCCGGGGACAGGGCCCTACTCCTACGAGCAGTACTTC
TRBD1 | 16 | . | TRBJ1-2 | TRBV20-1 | CSASTGQGSNNYGYTF | TGCAGTGCTAGTACGGGACAGGGGTCGAATAACTATGGCTACACCTTC
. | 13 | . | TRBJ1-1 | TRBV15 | CATSRVREGKAFF | TGTGCCACCAGCAGAGTCCGGGAAGGAAAAGCTTTCTTT
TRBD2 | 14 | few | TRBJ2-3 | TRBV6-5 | CASRKRGGRDTQYF | TGTGCCAGCAGAAAGCGCGGGGGGCGGGATACGCAGTATTTT
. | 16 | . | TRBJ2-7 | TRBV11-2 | CASSLRGGRFSYEQYF | TGTGCCAGCAGCTTACGGGGAGGACGCTTCTCCTACGAGCAGTACTTC
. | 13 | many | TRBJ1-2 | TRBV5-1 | CASSLGQNYGYTF | TGCGCCAGCAGCTTGGGGCAGAACTATGGCTACACCTTC
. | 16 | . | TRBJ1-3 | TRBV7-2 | CASSQDSSVSGNTIYF | TGTGCCAGCAGCCAGGACAGTTCGGTCTCTGGAAACACCATATATTTT
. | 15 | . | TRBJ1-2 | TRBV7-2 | CASSLTPARGYGYTF | TGTGCCAGCAGCTTAACTCCGGCCAGGGGATATGGCTACACCTTC
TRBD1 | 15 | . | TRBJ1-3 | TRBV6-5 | CATLGGTGLGNTIYF | TGTGCCACCCTCGGGGGGACAGGGTTAGGAAACACCATATATTTT
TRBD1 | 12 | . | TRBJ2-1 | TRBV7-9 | CASSPGGGEQFF | TGTGCCAGCAGCCCAGGGGGTGGTGAGCAGTTCTTC
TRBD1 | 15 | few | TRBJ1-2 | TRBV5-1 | CASSSGQGSNYGYTF | TGCGCCAGCAGCTCGGGACAGGGATCGAACTATGGCTACACCTTC
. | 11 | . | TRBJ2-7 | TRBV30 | CAWARGREQYF | TGTGCCTGGGCCAGGGGTCGCGAGCAGTACTTC
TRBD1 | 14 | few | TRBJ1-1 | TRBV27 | CASRQQGGSTEAFF | TGTGCCAGCAGGCAACAGGGGGGTAGCACTGAAGCTTTCTTT
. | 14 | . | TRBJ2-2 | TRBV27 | CASRRGTDTGELFF | TGTGCCAGCAGGAGGGGGACGGACACCGGGGAGCTGTTTTTT
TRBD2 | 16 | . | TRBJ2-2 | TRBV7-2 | CASTGGNSGSTGELFF | TGTGCCAGCACCGGGGGGAATAGCGGGAGCACCGGGGAGCTGTTTTTT
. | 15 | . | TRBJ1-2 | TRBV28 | CASSLMFRAEYGYTF | TGTGCCAGCAGTTTAATGTTCAGGGCTGAGTATGGCTACACCTTC
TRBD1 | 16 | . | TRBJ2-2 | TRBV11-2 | CASSPRTGGYNGELFF | TGTGCCAGCAGCCCCAGGACAGGGGGCTATAACGGGGAGCTGTTTTTT
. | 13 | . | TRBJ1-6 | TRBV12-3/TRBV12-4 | CASSVHGNSPLHF | TGTGCCAGCAGTGTTCACGGGAATTCACCCCTCCACTTT
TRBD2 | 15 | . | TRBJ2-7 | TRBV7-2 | CASSGLGLAGLEQYF | TGTGCCAGCAGCGGTTTAGGACTAGCGGGACTCGAGCAGTACTTC
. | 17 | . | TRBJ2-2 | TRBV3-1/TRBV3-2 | CASSLFRGWKGTGELFF | TGTGCCAGCAGCCTTTTCAGGGGTTGGAAGGGCACCGGGGAGCTGTTTTTT
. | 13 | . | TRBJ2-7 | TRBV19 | CASSIGLNYEQYF | TGTGCCAGTAGTATCGGACTGAACTACGAGCAGTACTTC
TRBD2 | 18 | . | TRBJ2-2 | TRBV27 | CASTPGTSGGQNTGELFF | TGTGCCAGCACCCCTGGGACTAGCGGGGGGCAGAACACCGGGGAGCTGTTTTTT
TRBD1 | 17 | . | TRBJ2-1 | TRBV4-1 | CASSQGPPQGDLRGQFF | TGCGCCAGCAGCCAAGGGCCCCCACAGGGGGACCTCCGGGGGCAGTTCTTC
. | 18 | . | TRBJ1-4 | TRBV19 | CASSPHGRGRPTNEKLFF | TGTGCCAGTAGCCCCCACGGCAGGGGTCGTCCAACTAATGAAAAACTGTTTTTT
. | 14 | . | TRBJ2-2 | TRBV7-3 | CASSLMDSSGELFF | TGTGCCAGCAGCTTAATGGACAGTTCCGGGGAGCTGTTTTTT
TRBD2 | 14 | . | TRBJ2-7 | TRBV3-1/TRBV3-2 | CASSQQRGSHEQYF | TGTGCCAGCAGCCAACAGCGGGGTAGCCACGAGCAGTACTTC
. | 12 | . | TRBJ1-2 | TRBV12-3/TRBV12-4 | CASRDTNYGYTF | TGTGCCAGCCGGGACACTAACTATGGCTACACCTTC
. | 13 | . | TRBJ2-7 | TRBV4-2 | CASSPGISYEQYF | TGTGCCAGCAGCCCCGGGATCTCCTACGAGCAGTACTTC
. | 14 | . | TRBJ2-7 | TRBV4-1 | CASSQPQGRYEQYF | TGCGCCAGCAGCCAACCGCAGGGAAGGTACGAGCAGTACTTC
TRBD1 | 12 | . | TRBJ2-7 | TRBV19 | CASSGQGYEQYF | TGTGCCAGTAGTGGACAGGGGTACGAGCAGTACTTC